This TCR beta chain appears in the sequencing data of a study of T cell repertoires in cytomegalovirus infection (dated by TCRdb to between 2017 and 2020). About the study as a whole: Donor HLA type was relevant to the analysis, because carriage of CMV infection together with the matching HLA type was indicated by public TCR beta signatures.

Compared with germline, V lacks 0 bases and J lacks 5 bases; bases without a gene match: 6. The CDR3, from cysteine to phenylalanine, totals 14 residues. The sequence is cut down to CDR3 DNA, 42 bases in frame from base 1. Looking up the germline V gene (reference sequence) yields CDR1 DFQATT and CDR2 SNEGSKA. Only a few counts were recorded for this clonotype. The antigen it binds to is not known. One base away there is no much larger clone; base qualities are not given. Reads for this sample came from an Illumina HiSeq 1500. TCRdb trimmed public reads at Q25 via fastp, called clones via MiXCR and kept in-frame beta chains. Entries are consolidated by CDR3 protein sequence, retaining the most common genes and DNA. The sample table holds under 250,000 distinct CDR3 sequences, of which 6.5% were seen once. The ten largest clones capture 5.5% to 8% of the sample. Results and caveats for the whole study, not just this receptor: Carriers of CMV infection plus the relevant HLA type were discriminated by the cumulative frequency of public TCR beta family members in the study cohort and in an independent roughly 340-donor cohort. In the ex vivo response, HLA-C-restricted CMV-specific TCR beta clonotypes were dominant, and in two of eight donors the single most frequent clonotype came from this HLA-C-restricted group.

The sample taken for sequencing was PBMCs. The source is a human donor in good health (CMV status not recorded). Some clones in this sample may be carry-over from other donors' samples. The V and J segments used are TRBV20-1 and TRBJ2-5; TRBD1 lines up with 7 middle nucleotides. The sequence in DNA is TGCAGTGCTAGAGAGAGGGGCAGGGGGGAGACCCAGTACTTC. Translation gives CSARERGRGETQYF.